This TCR beta chain was sequenced during a study of cytomegalovirus exposure and HLA in healthy donors. Sequenced by immunoSEQ multiplex PCR; TCRdb stores in-frame clones only, minus some. This table has about 120,000 clones, about 82% appearing once. Comments on this clone: Its matching antigen is unknown.

General study findings and limits: In vitro, a few CMV-associated chains proved specific for CMV antigens.

There are 18 residues in the CDR3. Trimming cost V 0 bases and J 0 bases; bases outside gene matches: 8. The germline gives CDR1 LGHNA, CDR2 YNFKEQ. The chain uses TRBV4-2 and TRBJ1-2; 9 nucleotides agree with TRBD1. The sequenced sample was PBMCs. The sequence was collected from a man between 18 and 29 years old in good health and CMV-seronegative. The CDR3 sequence is CASSQDERDRAANYGYTF. In nucleotides, the CDR3 is TGTGCCAGCAGCCAAGATGAGAGGGACAGGGCGGCTAACTATGGCTACACCTTC.